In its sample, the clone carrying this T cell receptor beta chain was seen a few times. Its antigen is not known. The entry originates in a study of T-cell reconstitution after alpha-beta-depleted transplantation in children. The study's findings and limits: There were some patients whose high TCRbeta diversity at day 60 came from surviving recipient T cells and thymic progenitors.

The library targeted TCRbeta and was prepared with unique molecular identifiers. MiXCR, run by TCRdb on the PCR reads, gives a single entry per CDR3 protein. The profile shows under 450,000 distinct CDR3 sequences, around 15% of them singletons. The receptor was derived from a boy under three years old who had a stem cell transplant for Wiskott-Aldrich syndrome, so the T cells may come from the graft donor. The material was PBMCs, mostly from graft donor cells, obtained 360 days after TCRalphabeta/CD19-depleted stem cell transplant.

The CDR3 loop reads CASSLITGLLKPAEAFF. Written as DNA, the CDR3 is TGTGCCAGCAGCTTGATAACGGGACTCCTAAAGCCCGCTGAAGCTTTCTTT. The chain recombines TRBV7-2 with TRBJ1-1; a weak D match, TRBD1 (5 bases). Germline CDR1 is SGHTA and CDR2 is FQGNSA. The CDR3 has 17 residues. V lost 3 bases and J 6 bases, leaving 23 bases between the germline ends. Drawing the rest from reference TRBV7-2 and TRBJ1-1, the complete variable domain is GAGVSQSPSNKVTEKGKDVELRCDPISGHTALYWYRQSLGQGLEFLIYFQGNSAPDKSGLPSDRFSAERTGGSVSTLTIQRTQQEDSAVYLCASSLITGLLKPAEAFFGQGTRLTVV.